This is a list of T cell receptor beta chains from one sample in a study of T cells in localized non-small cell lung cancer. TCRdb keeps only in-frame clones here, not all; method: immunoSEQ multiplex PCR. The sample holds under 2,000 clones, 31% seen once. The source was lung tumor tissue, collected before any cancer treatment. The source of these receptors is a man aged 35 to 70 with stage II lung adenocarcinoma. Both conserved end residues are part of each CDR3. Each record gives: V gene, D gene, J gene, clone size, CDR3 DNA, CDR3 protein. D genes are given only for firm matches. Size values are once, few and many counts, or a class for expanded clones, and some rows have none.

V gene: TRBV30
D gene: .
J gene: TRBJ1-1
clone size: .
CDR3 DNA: TGTGCCTGGAGTTCCTTTGTCCTGAACACTGAAGCTTTCTTT
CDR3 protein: CAWSSFVLNTEAFF

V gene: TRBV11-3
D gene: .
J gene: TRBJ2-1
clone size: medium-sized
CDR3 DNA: TGTGCCAGCAGCCTTAGGGCGGGGAGGTGGCGCAATGAGCAGTTCTTC
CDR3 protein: CASSLRAGRWRNEQFF

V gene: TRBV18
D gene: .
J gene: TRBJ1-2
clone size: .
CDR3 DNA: TGTGCCAGCTCAGTGGACAACCTTAACTATGGCTACACCTTC
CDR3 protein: CASSVDNLNYGYTF

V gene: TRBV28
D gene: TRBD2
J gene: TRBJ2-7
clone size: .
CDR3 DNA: TGTGCCAGCAGTTTAACCGCCGGGAGGGTTAACTACGAGCAGTACTTC
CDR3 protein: CASSLTAGRVNYEQYF

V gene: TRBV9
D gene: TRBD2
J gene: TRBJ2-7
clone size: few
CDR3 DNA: TGTGCCAGCAGCCCGGGACTAGCTCCGGGTGGGCAGTACTTC
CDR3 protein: CASSPGLAPGGQYF

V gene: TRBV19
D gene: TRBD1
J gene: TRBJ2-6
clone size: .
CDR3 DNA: TGTGCCAGTTCGGGGACAGGGTGGTCTGGGGCCAACGTCCTGACTTTC
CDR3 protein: CASSGTGWSGANVLTF

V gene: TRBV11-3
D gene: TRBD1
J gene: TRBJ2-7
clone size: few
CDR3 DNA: TGTGCCAGCAGCATCGGGGACAGGGGATACGAGCAGTACTTC
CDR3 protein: CASSIGDRGYEQYF

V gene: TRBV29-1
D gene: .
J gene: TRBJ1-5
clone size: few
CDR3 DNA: TGCAGCGTTCGGAGTCAGGGTGATCAGCCCCAGCATTTT
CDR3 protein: CSVRSQGDQPQHF

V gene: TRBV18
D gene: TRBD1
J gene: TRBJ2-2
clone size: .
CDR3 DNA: TGTGCCAGCTCACCGGCGGGACAGGGTTCCACCGGGGAGCTGTTTTTT
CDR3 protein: CASSPAGQGSTGELFF

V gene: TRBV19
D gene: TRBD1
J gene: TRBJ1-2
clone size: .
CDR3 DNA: TGTGCTTGCAATTGGCGGACAGGTACAAACTATGGCTACACCTTC
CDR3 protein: CACNWRTGTNYGYTF

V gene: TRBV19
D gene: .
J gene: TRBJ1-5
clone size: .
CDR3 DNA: TGTGCCAGTAGTCAGGATAATCAGCCCCAGCATTTT
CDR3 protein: CASSQDNQPQHF

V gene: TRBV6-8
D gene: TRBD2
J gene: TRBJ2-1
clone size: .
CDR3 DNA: TGTGCCAGCAGTGACTTTTGGGCTAGCGGTTACAATGAGCAGTTCTTC
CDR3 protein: CASSDFWASGYNEQFF